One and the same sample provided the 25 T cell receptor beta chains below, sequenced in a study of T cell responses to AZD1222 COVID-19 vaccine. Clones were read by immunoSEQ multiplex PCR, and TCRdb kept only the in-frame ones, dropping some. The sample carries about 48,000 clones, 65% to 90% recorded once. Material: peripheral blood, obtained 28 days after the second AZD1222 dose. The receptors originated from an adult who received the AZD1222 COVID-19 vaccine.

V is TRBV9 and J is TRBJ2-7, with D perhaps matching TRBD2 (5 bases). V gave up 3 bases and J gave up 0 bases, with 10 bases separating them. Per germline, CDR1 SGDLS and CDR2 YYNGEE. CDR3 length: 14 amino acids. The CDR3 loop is CASSGAVSSYEQYF. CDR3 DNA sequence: TGTGCCAGCAGCGGAGCGGTTAGCTCCTACGAGCAGTACTTC.

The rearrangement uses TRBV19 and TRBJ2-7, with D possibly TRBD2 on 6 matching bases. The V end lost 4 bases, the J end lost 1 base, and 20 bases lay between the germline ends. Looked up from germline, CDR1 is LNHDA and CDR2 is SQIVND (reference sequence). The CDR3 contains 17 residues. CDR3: CASSNKQWRVSSYEQYF. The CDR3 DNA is TGTGCCAGTAGTAATAAGCAGTGGAGGGTATCGTCCTACGAGCAGTACTTC.

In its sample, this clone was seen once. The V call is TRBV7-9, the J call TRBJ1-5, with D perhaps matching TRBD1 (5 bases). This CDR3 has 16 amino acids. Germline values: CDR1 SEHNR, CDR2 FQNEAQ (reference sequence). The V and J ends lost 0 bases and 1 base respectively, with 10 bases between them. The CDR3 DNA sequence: TGTGCCAGCAGCTTAGCGCTTGGGGCCAGCAATCAGCCCCAGCATTTT. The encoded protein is CASSLALGASNQPQHF. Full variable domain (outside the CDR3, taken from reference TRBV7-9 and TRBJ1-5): DTGVSQNPRHKITKRGQNVTFRCDPISEHNRLYWYRQTLGQGPEFLTYFQNEAQLEKSRLLSDRFSAERPKGSFSTLEIQRTEQGDSAMYLCASSLALGASNQPQHFGDGTRLSIL.

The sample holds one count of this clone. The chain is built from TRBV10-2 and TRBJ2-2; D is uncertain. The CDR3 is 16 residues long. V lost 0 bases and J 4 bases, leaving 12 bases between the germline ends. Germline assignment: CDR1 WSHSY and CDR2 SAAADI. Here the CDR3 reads CASSESSDRSTGELFF. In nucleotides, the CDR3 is TGCGCCAGCAGTGAGTCGTCAGACCGATCCACCGGGGAGCTGTTTTTT.

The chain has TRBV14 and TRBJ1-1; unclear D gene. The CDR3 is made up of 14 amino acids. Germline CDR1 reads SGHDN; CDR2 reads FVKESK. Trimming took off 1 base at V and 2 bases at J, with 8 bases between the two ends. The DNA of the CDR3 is TGTGCCAGCAGCCAAGTTGCAACAAACACTGAAGCTTTCTTT. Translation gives CASSQVATNTEAFF.

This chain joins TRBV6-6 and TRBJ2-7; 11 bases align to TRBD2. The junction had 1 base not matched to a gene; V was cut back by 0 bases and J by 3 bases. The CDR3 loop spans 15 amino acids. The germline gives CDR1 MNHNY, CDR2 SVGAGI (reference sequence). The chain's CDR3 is CASSYSGLAGYEQYF. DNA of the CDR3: TGTGCCAGCAGTTACTCTGGACTAGCGGGCTACGAGCAGTACTTC.

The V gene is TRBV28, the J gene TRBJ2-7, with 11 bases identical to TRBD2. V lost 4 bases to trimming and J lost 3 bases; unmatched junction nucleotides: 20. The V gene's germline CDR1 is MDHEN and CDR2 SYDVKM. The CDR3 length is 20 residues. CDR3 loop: CASSSLTAFPGTSGNYEQYF. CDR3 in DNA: TGTGCCAGCAGTTCCTTAACGGCGTTCCCCGGGACTAGCGGAAACTACGAGCAGTACTTC.

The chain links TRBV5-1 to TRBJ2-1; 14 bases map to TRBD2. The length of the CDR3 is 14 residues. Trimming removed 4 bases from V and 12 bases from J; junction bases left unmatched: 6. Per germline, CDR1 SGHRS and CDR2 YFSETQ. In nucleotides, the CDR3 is TGCGCCAGCAGCCCGGGGACTAGCGGGAGTGTGCAGTTCTTC. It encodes CASSPGTSGSVQFF. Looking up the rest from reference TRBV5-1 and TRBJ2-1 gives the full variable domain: KAGVTQTPRYLIKTRGQQVTLSCSPISGHRSVSWYQQTPGQGLQFLFEYFSETQRNKGNFPGRFSGRQFSNSRSEMNVSTLELGDSALYLCASSPGTSGSVQFFGPGTRLTVL.

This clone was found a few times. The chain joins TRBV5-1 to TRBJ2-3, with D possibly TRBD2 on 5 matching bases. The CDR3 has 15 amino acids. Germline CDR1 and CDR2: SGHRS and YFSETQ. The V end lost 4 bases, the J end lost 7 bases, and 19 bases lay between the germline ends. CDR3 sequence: CASSPEGRTSNTQYF. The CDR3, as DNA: TGCGCCAGCAGCCCCGAAGGTCGGACTTCAAATACGCAGTATTTT.

DNA for the CDR3: TGTGCCAGCACCCGGACTAGCGGGAGAGGAGATACGCAGTATTTT. Translation gives CASTRTSGRGDTQYF. This chain uses TRBV6-5 with TRBJ2-3; 13 bases map to TRBD2. Germline V CDR1 and CDR2: MNHEY, SVGAGI. The length of the CDR3 is 15 residues. V shed 7 bases and J 5 bases; nucleotides not matched to a gene: 6.

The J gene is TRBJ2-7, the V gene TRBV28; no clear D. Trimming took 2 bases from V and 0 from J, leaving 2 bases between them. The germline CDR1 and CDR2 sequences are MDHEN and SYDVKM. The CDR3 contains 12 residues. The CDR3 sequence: CASSLNSYEQYF. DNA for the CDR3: TGTGCCAGCAGTTTAAACTCCTACGAGCAGTACTTC.

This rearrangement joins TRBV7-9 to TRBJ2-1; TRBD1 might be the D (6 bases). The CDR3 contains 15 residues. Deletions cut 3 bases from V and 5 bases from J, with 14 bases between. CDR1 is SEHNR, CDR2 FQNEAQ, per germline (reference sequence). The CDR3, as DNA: TGTGCCAGCAGCTTTAGTGGGACATACGACAATGAGCAGTTCTTC. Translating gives CASSFSGTYDNEQFF.

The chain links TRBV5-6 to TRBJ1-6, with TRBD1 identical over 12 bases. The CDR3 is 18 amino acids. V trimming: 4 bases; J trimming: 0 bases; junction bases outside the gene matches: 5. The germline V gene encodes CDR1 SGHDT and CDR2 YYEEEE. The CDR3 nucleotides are TGTGCCAGCAGCCGGGACAGGGGGCCTAGCTCCTATAATTCACCCCTCCACTTT. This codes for CASSRDRGPSSYNSPLHF.

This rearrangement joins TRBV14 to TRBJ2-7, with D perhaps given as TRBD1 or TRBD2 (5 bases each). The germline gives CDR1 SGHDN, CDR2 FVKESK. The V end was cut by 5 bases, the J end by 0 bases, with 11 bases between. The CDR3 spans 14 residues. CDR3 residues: CASSSLRGSYEQYF. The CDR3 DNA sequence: TGTGCCAGCAGCTCCTTGAGGGGCTCCTACGAGCAGTACTTC. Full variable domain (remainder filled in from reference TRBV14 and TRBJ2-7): EAGVTQFPSHSVIEKGQTVTLRCDPISGHDNLYWYRRVMGKEIKFLLHFVKESKQDESGMPNNRFLAERTGGTYSTLKVQPAELEDSGVYFCASSSLRGSYEQYFGPGTRLTVT.

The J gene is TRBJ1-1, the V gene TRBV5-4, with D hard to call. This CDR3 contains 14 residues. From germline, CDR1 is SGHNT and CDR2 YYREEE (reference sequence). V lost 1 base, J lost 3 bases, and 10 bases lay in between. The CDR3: CASSLPSLDTEAFF. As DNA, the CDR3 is TGTGCCAGCAGCTTGCCCAGCCTAGACACTGAAGCTTTCTTT.

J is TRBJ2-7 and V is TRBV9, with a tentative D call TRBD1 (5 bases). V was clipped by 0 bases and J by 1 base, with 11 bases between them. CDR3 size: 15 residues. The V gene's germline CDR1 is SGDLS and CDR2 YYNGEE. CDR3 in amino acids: CASSVGSGYSYEQYF. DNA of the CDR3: TGTGCCAGCAGCGTAGGTTCAGGGTATTCCTACGAGCAGTACTTC.

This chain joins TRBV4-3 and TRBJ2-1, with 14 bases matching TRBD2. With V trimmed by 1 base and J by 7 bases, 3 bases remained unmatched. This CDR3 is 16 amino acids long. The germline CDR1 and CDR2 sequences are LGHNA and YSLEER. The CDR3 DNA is TGCGCCAGCAGCCAAGTGGGACTAGCGGGAGTGAATGAGCAGTTCTTC. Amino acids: CASSQVGLAGVNEQFF.

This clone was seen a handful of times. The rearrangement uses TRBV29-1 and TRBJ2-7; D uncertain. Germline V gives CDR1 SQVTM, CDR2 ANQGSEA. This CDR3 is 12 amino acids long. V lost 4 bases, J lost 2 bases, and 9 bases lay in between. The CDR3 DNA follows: TGCAGCGTTGGCAGACAAGCCTACGAGCAGTACTTC. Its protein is CSVGRQAYEQYF.

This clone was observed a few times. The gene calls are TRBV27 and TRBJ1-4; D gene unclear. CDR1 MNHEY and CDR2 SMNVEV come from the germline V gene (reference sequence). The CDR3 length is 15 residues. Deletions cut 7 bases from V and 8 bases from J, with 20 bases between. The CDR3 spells CASTTLDPQREKLFF. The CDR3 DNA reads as TGTGCCAGCACCACCCTGGACCCCCAGCGGGAAAAACTGTTTTTT.

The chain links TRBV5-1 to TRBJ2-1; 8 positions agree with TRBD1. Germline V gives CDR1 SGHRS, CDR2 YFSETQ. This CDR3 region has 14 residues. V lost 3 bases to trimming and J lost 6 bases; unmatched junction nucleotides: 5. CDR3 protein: CASSSRTGSNEQFF. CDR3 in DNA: TGCGCCAGCAGCTCGCGGACAGGGAGCAATGAGCAGTTCTTC.

CDR3 bases: TGCGCCAGCAGCTCTTTAGGGACAGGGCGGAGCGATGAGCAGTTCTTC. Amino acids: CASSSLGTGRSDEQFF. V gene TRBV5-1 combines with J gene TRBJ2-1, with 9 bases fitting TRBD1. The CDR3 extends over 16 amino acids. Germline trimming cut 3 bases from V and 8 bases from J; bases unmatched to any gene: 12. Looked up from germline, CDR1 is SGHRS and CDR2 is YFSETQ.

CDR3 in amino acids: CASSLVITEAFF. The CDR3 region has the DNA TGTGCCAGCAGCTTGGTAATCACTGAAGCTTTCTTT. The chain combines TRBV5-8 with TRBJ1-1; D remains ambiguous. V lost 0 bases, J lost 4 bases, and 4 bases lay in between. The CDR3 sequence is 12 residues long. Germline loops: CDR1 SGHTS, CDR2 YDEGEE.

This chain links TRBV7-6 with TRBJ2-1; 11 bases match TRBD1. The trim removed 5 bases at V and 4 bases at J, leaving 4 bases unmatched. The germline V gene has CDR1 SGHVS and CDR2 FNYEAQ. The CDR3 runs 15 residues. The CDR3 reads CASSAGTGGYNEQFF. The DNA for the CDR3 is TGTGCCAGCAGCGCCGGGACAGGGGGATACAATGAGCAGTTCTTC. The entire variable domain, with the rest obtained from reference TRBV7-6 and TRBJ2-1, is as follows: GAGVSQSPRYKVTKRGQDVALRCDPISGHVSLYWYRQALGQGPEFLTYFNYEAQQDKSGLPNDRFSAERPEGSISTLTIQRTEQRDSAMYRCASSAGTGGYNEQFFGPGTRLTVL.

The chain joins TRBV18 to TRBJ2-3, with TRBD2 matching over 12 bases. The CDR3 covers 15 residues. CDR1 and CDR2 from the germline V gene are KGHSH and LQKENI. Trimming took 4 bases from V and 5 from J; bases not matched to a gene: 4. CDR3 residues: CASSQLAGGGDTQYF. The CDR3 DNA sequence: TGTGCCAGCTCACAACTAGCGGGAGGCGGAGATACGCAGTATTTT.

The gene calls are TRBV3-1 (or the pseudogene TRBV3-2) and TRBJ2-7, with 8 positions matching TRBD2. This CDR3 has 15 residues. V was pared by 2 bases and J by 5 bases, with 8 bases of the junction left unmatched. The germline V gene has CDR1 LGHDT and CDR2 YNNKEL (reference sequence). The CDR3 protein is CASSQPISGRNEQYF. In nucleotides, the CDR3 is TGTGCCAGCAGCCAACCTATCAGCGGGAGAAACGAGCAGTACTTC.